Given below is one T cell receptor (beta chain) in context. The data derive from a study of control samples from healthy donors and cancer patients. Generated by immunoSEQ multiplex PCR, the TCRdb table keeps only in-frame clones and is missing some. The sample contains roughly 160,000 clones, 96% of which appear only once. Between the trimmed V and J ends, which lost 0 bases and 3 bases, there was a span of 9 bases. The V gene's germline CDR1 is SGDLS and CDR2 YYNGEE. The length of the CDR3 is 14 residues. The specimen was blood. The rearrangement joins TRBV9 to TRBJ1-1; D remains ambiguous. This TCR was recovered from a woman in her 30s in good health. The CDR3 sequence is CASSVVARYTEAFF. CDR3 coding DNA: TGTGCCAGCAGCGTAGTAGCCAGATACACTGAAGCTTTCTTT.